The 20 T cell receptor beta chains below were found in one sample sequenced in a study of early T cells in non-severe SARS-CoV-2 infection listed by TCRdb under 2021. Receptor amplification or capture employed 5' RACE. The data were produced on a NextSeq 500. TCRdb took the public reads, trimmed them with fastp at Q25, ran MiXCR for clone calling and kept in-frame beta chains. Every CDR3 protein is listed once, alongside the most common genes and DNA of its rows. This sample lists 37,000 or so distinct CDR3 sequences; roughly 5% were detected once. The ten top clones hold more than 25% of the sample. Sequencing input: whole blood. The receptors were sampled from an adult who was a healthcare worker with PCR-confirmed SARS-CoV-2 infection or an uninfected control (not recorded which).

There are many counts of this clonotype. The chain has TRBV5-4 and TRBJ2-5, with a tentative D call TRBD1 (5 bases). Deletions cut 0 bases from V and 7 bases from J, with 10 bases between. This CDR3 region has 13 residues. Germline values: CDR1 SGHNT, CDR2 YYREEE (reference sequence). The CDR3 is CASSLGDQGTQYF. DNA of the CDR3: TGTGCCAGCAGCTTGGGGGATCAGGGGACCCAGTACTTC.

This clonotype was seen ten or more times. The chain links TRBV12-3 or TRBV12-4 to TRBJ2-1; TRBD1 matches at 9 bases. The CDR3 runs 14 residues. J lost 8 bases, V lost 1 base, and 3 bases had no gene match. DNA of the CDR3: TGTGCCAGCAGTTTAGGGGACAGGGAAGATGAGCAGTTCTTC. This sequence encodes CASSLGDREDEQFF.

The J gene is TRBJ1-1, the V gene TRBV5-1; D is undetermined. The germline gives CDR1 SGHRS, CDR2 YFSETQ. This CDR3 has 13 residues. Trimming left V 5 bases short and J 6 bases short, with 14 bases between. CDR3 residues: CASRNVGQPEAFF. Written as DNA, the CDR3 is TGCGCCAGCAGAAATGTCGGCCAGCCTGAAGCTTTCTTT. Full variable domain (remainder filled in from reference TRBV5-1 and TRBJ1-1): KAGVTQTPRYLIKTRGQQVTLSCSPISGHRSVSWYQQTPGQGLQFLFEYFSETQRNKGNFPGRFSGRQFSNSRSEMNVSTLELGDSALYLCASRNVGQPEAFFGQGTRLTVV.

The table lists this clonotype with a few counts. The chain has TRBV18 and TRBJ2-1; 7 positions match TRBD2. The V segment lost 1 base and the J segment 0 bases; nucleotides outside the gene matches: 0. The CDR3 is 15 residues long. Germline V gene data show CDR1 as KGHSH and CDR2 as LQKENI. CDR3 region: CASSPRTSSYNEQFF. CDR3 DNA: TGTGCCAGCTCACCACGGACTAGCTCCTACAATGAGCAGTTCTTC.

The V call is TRBV19, the J call TRBJ2-3; 7 positions agree with TRBD1. Germline lookup yields CDR1 LNHDA and CDR2 SQIVND (reference sequence). Trimming at V came to 6 bases and at J to 5 bases, leaving 8 bases not matched to a gene. The CDR3 is 14 residues long. Here the CDR3 DNA reads TGTGCCAGTAGAATTGGGGCAGGGGGAGATACGCAGTATTTT. Its translation is CASRIGAGGDTQYF.

This clonotype was counted many times. The gene calls are TRBV5-1 and TRBJ2-3; TRBD1 agrees at 7 bases. The germline V gene has CDR1 SGHRS and CDR2 YFSETQ. The V gene end was trimmed by 3 bases and the J gene end by 0 bases; junction bases not matched to a gene: 13. The CDR3 contains 18 residues. This CDR3 reads CASSSTLPGQLSTDTQYF. Here the CDR3 DNA reads TGCGCCAGCAGCTCGACACTACCGGGACAGCTCAGCACAGATACGCAGTATTTT.

This clonotype occurred many times. J is TRBJ2-5 and V is TRBV5-4; TRBD2 matches at 15 bases. Per the germline V gene, CDR1 is SGHNT and CDR2 is YYREEE (reference sequence). With 4 bases clipped from V and 4 bases from J, the junction kept 11 bases outside the gene matches. This CDR3 comprises 18 residues. CDR3 region: CASSPRTSGRAMGETQYF. DNA for the CDR3: TGTGCCAGCAGCCCACGGACTAGCGGGAGGGCCATGGGAGAGACCCAGTACTTC. The whole variable domain, filled in from reference TRBV5-4 and TRBJ2-5, reads ETGVTQSPTHLIKTRGQQVTLRCSSQSGHNTVSWYQQALGQGPQFIFQYYREEENGRGNFPPRFSGLQFPNYSSELNVNALELDDSALYLCASSPRTSGRAMGETQYFGPGTRLLVL.

This clonotype came up many times. V and J are TRBV6-2 or TRBV6-3 and TRBJ1-2, with D perhaps TRBD1 (5 bases). V was trimmed by 2 bases and J by 4 bases, leaving 11 bases between them. Germline CDR1 and CDR2: MNHEY and SVGEGT. The CDR3 has 14 amino acids. CDR3 protein: CASSYGPGLYGYTF. CDR3 nucleotides: TGTGCCAGCAGTTACGGCCCAGGGCTCTATGGCTACACCTTC.

The chain combines TRBV5-4 with TRBJ2-5; D may match TRBD1 or TRBD2 (6 bases each). This CDR3 spans 16 amino acids. With 1 base removed from V and 1 base from J, the gap between germline ends came to 14 bases. Germline values: CDR1 SGHNT, CDR2 YYREEE (reference sequence). For the CDR3, the DNA is TGTGCCAGCAGCTTGAGGGGGGCCCCGGTCCAAGAGACCCAGTACTTC. This sequence encodes CASSLRGAPVQETQYF.

This clonotype was observed at least ten times. The rearrangement joins TRBV24-1 to TRBJ2-1; 9 nucleotides agree with TRBD1. CDR1 and CDR2 from the germline V gene are KGHDR and SFDVKD. The ends lost 3 bases at V and 6 bases at J; junction bases unmatched: 8. The CDR3 covers 16 residues. This chain's CDR3 is CATSDLGTGTGNEQFF. The CDR3 coding sequence is TGTGCCACCAGTGATCTCGGGACAGGGACAGGCAATGAGCAGTTCTTC.

This clonotype was detected ten times or more. The chain carries TRBV28 and TRBJ2-1; D gene unclear. From germline, CDR1 is MDHEN and CDR2 SYDVKM. V lost 7 bases and J lost 8, with 9 bases in between. CDR3 size: 11 residues. CDR3 amino acids: CASTADDEQFF. The CDR3 DNA reads TGTGCCAGCACTGCAGACGATGAGCAGTTCTTC. Full variable domain (missing parts from reference TRBV28 and TRBJ2-1): DVKVTQSSRYLVKRTGEKVFLECVQDMDHENMFWYRQDPGLGLRLIYFSYDVKMKEKGDIPEGYSVSREKKERFSLILESASTNQTSMYLCASTADDEQFFGPGTRLTVL.

This clonotype was picked up many times. This sequence joins TRBV7-6 and TRBJ2-1; no definite D call. CDR3 length equals 15 residues. V lost 1 base to trimming and J lost 4 bases, with 11 bases between them. In germline, CDR1 is SGHVS, CDR2 FNYEAQ. CDR3 sequence: CASSLVLVGYNEQFF. Written as DNA, the CDR3 is TGTGCCAGCAGCTTAGTGCTAGTTGGGTACAATGAGCAGTTCTTC.

In its sample, this clonotype was seen many times. The chain joins TRBV11-1 to TRBJ2-7; D may be TRBD1 or TRBD2 (5 bases each). The germline CDR1 and CDR2 sequences are SGHAT and FQDESV (reference sequence). Trimming took off 5 bases at V and 9 bases at J, with 17 bases between the two ends. CDR3 length: 13 amino acids. The CDR3 sequence is CASSIPRGPRQYF. For the CDR3, the DNA is TGTGCCAGCAGCATTCCACGGGGCCCCCGGCAGTACTTC.

The chain has TRBV7-3 and TRBJ2-5; 12 bases line up with TRBD2. After removal of 3 bases from V and 5 bases from J, the junction contained 4 bases not matched to a gene. The CDR3 contains 15 residues. Germline V CDR1 and CDR2: SGHTA, FQGTGA. Written as DNA, the CDR3 is TGTGCCAGCAGCTTGACTAGCGGGAGCCAGGAGACCCAGTACTTC. Amino acid sequence: CASSLTSGSQETQYF.

This clonotype was picked up many times. The rearrangement uses TRBV20-1 and TRBJ2-1; the match to TRBD2 covers 8 bases. CDR3 length equals 14 residues. The V and J ends lost 6 bases and 6 bases, in that order; junction bases with no gene match: 10. CDR1 and CDR2 (germline): DFQATT, SNEGSKA (reference sequence). The CDR3 loop is CSAISGGGRNEQFF. For the CDR3, the DNA is TGCAGTGCCATCAGCGGGGGAGGCCGCAATGAGCAGTTCTTC.

This clonotype was picked up a small number of times. The CDR3 nucleotides are TGTGCCAGCAGCGACTCCGGGACAAGCTACAATGAGCAGTTCTTC. This codes for CASSDSGTSYNEQFF. V usage is TRBV9 and J usage is TRBJ2-1, with TRBD1 as a possible D gene (6 bases). The CDR3 length is 15 residues. CDR1 is SGDLS and CDR2 is YYNGEE in the germline V gene. V was cut by 3 bases and J by 3 bases, with 13 bases left in between.

This clonotype was detected many times. CDR3 residues: CASRTGTSGIYEQYF. In DNA form, the CDR3 reads TGTGCCAGCAGGACCGGGACTAGCGGCATATACGAGCAGTACTTC. The genes are TRBV27 and TRBJ2-7; 11 positions agree with TRBD2. The CDR3 is made up of 15 amino acids. Unmatched junction bases numbered 8, after V lost 6 bases and J lost 4 bases. Germline V CDR1 and CDR2: MNHEY, SMNVEV (reference sequence).

The table lists this clonotype with many counts. This rearrangement joins TRBV20-1 to TRBJ1-5; the match to TRBD1 covers 8 bases. Germline CDR1 and CDR2: DFQATT and SNEGSKA (reference sequence). This CDR3 comprises 14 residues. V shed 5 bases and J 7 bases; nucleotides not matched to a gene: 10. Here the CDR3 reads CSALRGQGKQPQHF. As DNA, the CDR3 is TGCAGTGCTCTACGCGGACAGGGAAAACAGCCCCAGCATTTT.

The chain combines TRBV7-9 with TRBJ2-1, with D maybe TRBD2 (6 bases). The CDR3 length is 15 residues. Trimming removed 4 bases at V and 8 bases at J, with 18 bases between. Germline CDR1 and CDR2: SEHNR and FQNEAQ (reference sequence). The CDR3: CASSSSGSVGDEQFF. Written as DNA, the CDR3 is TGTGCCAGCAGCTCGAGCGGGTCGGTGGGGGATGAGCAGTTCTTC. Filled out from reference TRBV7-9 and TRBJ2-1, the complete variable domain reads DTGVSQNPRHKITKRGQNVTFRCDPISEHNRLYWYRQTLGQGPEFLTYFQNEAQLEKSRLLSDRFSAERPKGSFSTLEIQRTEQGDSAMYLCASSSSGSVGDEQFFGPGTRLTVL.

This clonotype came up many times. The rearrangement links TRBV12-3 or TRBV12-4 to TRBJ1-4; no clear D. CDR3 length: 12 amino acids. V lost 5 bases and J 8 bases, leaving 9 bases between the germline ends. The CDR3 protein is CASSPGREKLFF. The CDR3, as DNA: TGTGCCAGCAGTCCCGGACGCGAAAAACTGTTTTTT.